The entry below gives a single T cell receptor beta chain sequence along with its context. Its antigen is unidentified. This CDR3 contains 14 residues. Trimming removed 3 bases at V and 3 bases at J, with 12 bases between. The germline CDR1 and CDR2 sequences are SGHNT and YYREEE (reference sequence). Template switching added a universal primer site, and cDNA bore unique molecular identifiers. TCRdb independently ran MiXCR on the 5' RACE reads; one entry per CDR3 protein. This sample has about 700,000 distinct CDR3 sequences, with 8.6% found just once. The data originate from a study of identical twins. Study-wide results and caveats: Cross-sectional statistical analysis was relied on for the conclusions, without the same donors being followed.

With no exceptions, donors were healthy Caucasians. A further study also used this sample, focusing on yellow fever vaccine responses in identical twins.

This chain links TRBV5-4 with TRBJ1-1; a weak D match, TRBD1 (6 bases). The TCR comes from a woman aged 18-35 years in good health. Sequencing input: PBMCs. The CDR3 nucleotides are TGTGCCAGCAGCTGGAGGGGGGGCGACACTGAAGCTTTCTTT. It encodes CASSWRGGDTEAFF. Drawing the rest from reference TRBV5-4 and TRBJ1-1, the complete variable domain is ETGVTQSPTHLIKTRGQQVTLRCSSQSGHNTVSWYQQALGQGPQFIFQYYREEENGRGNFPPRFSGLQFPNYSSELNVNALELDDSALYLCASSWRGGDTEAFFGQGTRLTVV.